What follows are 30 T cell receptor beta chains derived from one specimen sequenced in a study of blood T cell repertoires in COVID-19. The table came from immunoSEQ multiplex PCR; TCRdb's copy has only in-frame clones and leaves some out. This repertoire shows under 200,000 clones, around 87% found once; its top ten account for roughly 2.6%. The sample consisted of peripheral blood. These receptors all come from a man aged 35 to 55 with active or convalescent COVID-19.

The chain is built from TRBV9 and TRBJ2-1; weak D call: TRBD2 (5 bases). The CDR3 is made up of 16 amino acids. The ends were cut back, 0 bases at V and 0 bases at J, with 10 bases in the middle. The V gene's germline CDR1 is SGDLS and CDR2 YYNGEE. The CDR3 protein is CASSVAGDISYNEQFF. The CDR3 DNA follows: TGTGCCAGCAGCGTAGCCGGGGATATCTCCTACAATGAGCAGTTCTTC.

The chain carries TRBV6-4 and TRBJ2-2, with TRBD1 identical over 8 bases. The CDR3 is 18 amino acids. Trimming at V came to 3 bases and at J to 6 bases, leaving 15 bases not matched to a gene. Germline loops: CDR1 MRHNA, CDR2 SNTAGT. Written as DNA, the CDR3 is TGTGCCAGCAGTGAAACCGGGACAGGCTATCTGGGCCCCGGGGAGCTGTTTTTT. It codes for CASSETGTGYLGPGELFF.

This sequence joins TRBV4-1 and TRBJ2-1; 9 bases line up with TRBD2. This CDR3 region has 16 residues. V shed 3 bases, J shed 2 bases, and the junction held 5 bases outside the gene matches. Germline-derived CDR1 and CDR2 are MGHRA and YSYEKL. The CDR3 region has the DNA TGCGCCAGCAGCCACCCTGTAGCGGGGGCCTACAATGAGCAGTTCTTC. Translation: CASSHPVAGAYNEQFF.

V usage is TRBV9 and J usage is TRBJ1-6; TRBD1 aligns across 7 bases. The CDR3 totals 14 residues. The J segment lost 6 bases and the V segment lost 3 bases, leaving 3 bases of the junction unmatched. The V gene's germline CDR1 is SGDLS and CDR2 YYNGEE. The CDR3: CASSDRGGNSPLHF. The DNA of the CDR3 is TGTGCCAGCAGCGACAGGGGTGGTAATTCACCCCTCCACTTT.

V is TRBV5-4 and J is TRBJ1-1, with 8 bases matching TRBD1. The length of the CDR3 is 14 residues. Germline CDR1 is SGHNT and CDR2 is YYREEE (reference sequence). Unmatched junction bases numbered 6, after V lost 7 bases and J lost 1 base. This chain's CDR3 is CASRDRNTNTEAFF. The CDR3 DNA reads as TGTGCCAGCCGGGACAGGAATACGAACACTGAAGCTTTCTTT.

The chain joins TRBV28 to TRBJ1-2; 7 nucleotides agree with TRBD1. The CDR3 runs to 18 residues. Germline trimming cut 7 bases from V and 0 bases from J; bases unmatched to any gene: 17. The germline V gene encodes CDR1 MDHEN and CDR2 SYDVKM. CDR3 bases: TGTGCCAGCAAAACCCCCCCCGGACAGGCCGGGGCTAACTATGGCTACACCTTC. This encodes CASKTPPGQAGANYGYTF.

The chain combines TRBV6-5 with TRBJ1-2; D may be TRBD1 (6 bases). Germline CDR1 reads MNHEY; CDR2 reads SVGAGI. The CDR3 runs to 13 residues. Trimming cost V 7 bases and J 4 bases, with 13 bases left between them. CDR3 loop: CASTPSTGYGYTF. CDR3 sequence (DNA): TGTGCCAGCACCCCCTCGACAGGCTATGGCTACACCTTC.

The rearrangement joins TRBV27 to TRBJ2-1, with 9 bases identical to TRBD1. Germline V gives CDR1 MNHEY, CDR2 SMNVEV (reference sequence). The CDR3 covers 13 residues. The trim removed 6 bases at V and 10 bases at J, leaving 7 bases unmatched. The CDR3 protein is CASRTGGSWEQFF. The CDR3 DNA reads TGTGCCAGCAGAACAGGGGGCTCGTGGGAGCAGTTCTTC.

The chain is built from TRBV18 and TRBJ1-3; no firm D call. Germline V gene data show CDR1 as KGHSH and CDR2 as LQKENI. Trimming cost V 1 base and J 2 bases, with 9 bases left between them. This CDR3 has 15 amino acids. CDR3 nucleotide sequence: TGTGCCAGCTCACCACGGGTCAGGACTGGAAACACCATATATTTT. Translating gives CASSPRVRTGNTIYF.

The chain employs TRBV6-5 and TRBJ1-1; TRBD1 is a possible D gene (6 bases). This CDR3 contains 14 residues. V was cut by 2 bases and J by 0 bases, with 7 bases left in between. The germline V gene has CDR1 MNHEY and CDR2 SVGAGI. CDR3 sequence: CASSYGQMNTEAFF. In DNA form, the CDR3 reads TGTGCCAGCAGTTACGGACAGATGAACACTGAAGCTTTCTTT.

This clone was detected only once. The V and J genes are TRBV4-2 and TRBJ2-1, with 11 bases fitting TRBD2. CDR1 and CDR2 (germline): LGHNA, YNFKEQ. The CDR3 loop spans 14 amino acids. Unmatched junction bases numbered 2, after V lost 2 bases and J lost 8 bases. Here the CDR3 DNA reads TGTGCCAGCAGCCAAACTAGCGGGGGTTATGAGCAGTTCTTC. Its translation is CASSQTSGGYEQFF.

This chain connects TRBV11-1 to TRBJ1-5; 7 nucleotides agree with TRBD1. The germline gives CDR1 SGHAT, CDR2 FQDESV (reference sequence). The CDR3 length is 14 residues. V lost 5 bases to trimming and J lost 7 bases; unmatched junction nucleotides: 8. The CDR3 loop reads CASSLTGAGQPQHF. The DNA of the CDR3 is TGTGCCAGCAGCCTTACAGGGGCAGGGCAGCCCCAGCATTTT. The variable domain in full, with the rest retrieved from reference TRBV11-1 and TRBJ1-5, is EAEVAQSPRYKITEKSQAVAFWCDPISGHATLYWYRQILGQGPELLVQFQDESVVDDSQLPKDRFSAERLKGVDSTLKIQPAELGDSAMYLCASSLTGAGQPQHFGDGTRLSIL.

V is TRBV6-5 and J is TRBJ1-5; TRBD1 matches 8 bases. The CDR3 length is 15 residues. CDR1 MNHEY and CDR2 SVGAGI come from the germline V gene. V lost 5 bases, J lost 3 bases, and 6 bases stayed unmatched. CDR3 sequence (DNA): TGTGCCAGCAGTCCTGGACAGGGATTCAATCAGCCCCAGCATTTT. Residues: CASSPGQGFNQPQHF.

The chain carries TRBV27 and TRBJ2-5; D possibly corresponds to TRBD2 (6 bases). This CDR3 contains 13 residues. Trimming pared 4 bases from V and 4 bases from J, leaving 10 bases between. The germline gives CDR1 MNHEY, CDR2 SMNVEV (reference sequence). The CDR3 DNA is TGTGCCAGCAGTTCCCGGGACTCAGAGACCCAGTACTTC. It is translated as CASSSRDSETQYF.

This chain uses TRBV7-9 with TRBJ2-5; D gene unclear. The V and J ends lost 5 bases and 2 bases respectively, with 3 bases between them. The CDR3 is 11 residues long. The germline CDR1 and CDR2 sequences are SEHNR and FQNEAQ (reference sequence). CDR3 sequence (DNA): TGTGCCAGCAGCGTACAAGAGACCCAGTACTTC. The encoded protein is CASSVQETQYF.

The chain uses TRBV11-2 and TRBJ2-1; D gene unclear. The germline gives CDR1 SGHAT, CDR2 FQNNGV. CDR3 length: 13 amino acids. V lost 4 bases and J lost 7, with 11 bases in between. CDR3 in DNA: TGTGCCAGCAGCTATTCTTCTGAGAATGAGCAGTTCTTC. It yields the protein CASSYSSENEQFF.

This chain links TRBV27 with TRBJ2-2; 7 bases are a match to TRBD2. The length of the CDR3 is 16 residues. The trim removed 0 bases at V and 3 bases at J, leaving 4 bases unmatched. Germline V lookup: CDR1 MNHEY, CDR2 SMNVEV (reference sequence). The CDR3 here is CASSLSGRGDTGELFF. The DNA for the CDR3 is TGTGCCAGCAGTTTATCGGGACGGGGGGACACCGGGGAGCTGTTTTTT.

The chain links TRBV7-2 to TRBJ1-1; possible D gene TRBD1, 6 bases. The germline V and J ends were trimmed by 0 bases and 0 bases, with 8 bases remaining between them. CDR1 and CDR2 (germline): SGHTA, FQGNSA. This CDR3 comprises 15 residues. CDR3: CASSLAGQLNTEAFF. The CDR3 coding sequence is TGTGCCAGCAGCTTAGCTGGACAGTTGAACACTGAAGCTTTCTTT.

The chain has TRBV27 and TRBJ1-2; the D gene is possibly TRBD1 (6 bases). This CDR3 has 15 amino acids. Looked up from germline, CDR1 is MNHEY and CDR2 is SMNVEV (reference sequence). V was cut by 7 bases and J by 3 bases, with 18 bases left in between. CDR3 sequence reads: CASNKGGGSDYGYTF. The CDR3 DNA sequence: TGTGCCAGCAACAAGGGGGGGGGCTCTGACTATGGCTACACCTTC.

This chain joins TRBV4-1 and TRBJ1-1; TRBD1 matches at 7 bases. V shed 2 bases and J 1 base; nucleotides not matched to a gene: 4. The CDR3 covers 15 residues. Looked up from germline, CDR1 is MGHRA and CDR2 is YSYEKL. Here the CDR3 reads CASSQYGTENTEAFF. As DNA, the CDR3 is TGCGCCAGCAGCCAATACGGGACAGAGAACACTGAAGCTTTCTTT.

This clone was seen a single time. The chain couples TRBV5-8 to TRBJ2-7; TRBD2 matches 11 bases. Losses at the gene ends were 4 bases for V and 2 bases for J; bases not matched to a gene: 8. Germline V gene lookup returns CDR1 SGHTS and CDR2 YDEGEE. The CDR3 runs to 16 residues. CDR3 in DNA: TGTGCCAGCAGCCTCCGGGGGACTAGCGGCACCTACGAGCAGTACTTC. This gives the protein CASSLRGTSGTYEQYF. Supplemented by reference TRBV5-8 and TRBJ2-7, the full variable domain reads EAGVTQSPTHLIKTRGQQATLRCSPISGHTSVYWYQQALGLGLQFLLWYDEGEERNRGNFPPRFSGRQFPNYSSELNVNALELEDSALYLCASSLRGTSGTYEQYFGPGTRLTVT.

The chain joins TRBV4-1 to TRBJ1-4; 11 bases fit TRBD1. The CDR3 extends over 19 amino acids. Germline loops: CDR1 MGHRA, CDR2 YSYEKL. The V gene end was trimmed by 1 base and the J gene end by 1 base; junction bases not matched to a gene: 8. CDR3 bases: TGCGCCAGCAGCCAAGGGCGGGGACAGGGGGATGGAACTAATGAAAAACTGTTTTTT. This codes for CASSQGRGQGDGTNEKLFF.

Points on this clone: At one of its ends the junction is not consistent with the germline gene, which may arise from a read error. The CDR3 here is CSVEDESQVYNYDYTF. In nucleotides, the CDR3 is TGCAGCGTTGAAGATGAGTCACAGGTCTATAACTATGACTACACCTTC. This chain joins TRBV29-1 and TRBJ1-2; D might be TRBD1 (5 bases). The CDR3 is 16 residues long. In germline, CDR1 is SQVTM, CDR2 ANQGSEA.

The table lists this clone with a count of one. V is TRBV29-1 and J is TRBJ1-2; 12 bases are shared with TRBD1. This CDR3 region has 20 residues. V dropped 0 bases and J dropped 8; count of bases not matched to a gene: 22. Germline V gives CDR1 SQVTM, CDR2 ANQGSEA. The CDR3 DNA follows: TGCAGCGTTGAAGATCAGCCCCGTTTGTTACCCGGGACAGGGGGCTTCGGCTACACCTTC. This sequence encodes CSVEDQPRLLPGTGGFGYTF. Based on the CDR3 plus reference TRBV29-1 and TRBJ1-2, the full variable domain is SAVISQKPSRDICQRGTSLTIQCQVDSQVTMMFWYRQQPGQSLTLIATANQGSEATYESGFVIDKFPISRPNLTFSTLTVSNMSPEDSSIYLCSVEDQPRLLPGTGGFGYTFGSGTRLTVV.

The chain recombines TRBV7-9 with TRBJ2-2; 7 bases are shared with TRBD1. V lost 4 bases, J lost 7 bases, and 12 bases stayed unmatched. The CDR3 runs 16 residues. Germline V gene sequence: CDR1 SEHNR, CDR2 FQNEAQ (reference sequence). CDR3 protein: CASSSRIQGEHGELFF. The CDR3 region has the DNA TGTGCCAGCAGCTCAAGGATTCAGGGGGAACACGGGGAGCTGTTTTTT.

This rearrangement joins TRBV24-1 to TRBJ1-2; the match to TRBD1 covers 7 bases. The germline CDR1 and CDR2 sequences are KGHDR and SFDVKD. This CDR3 region has 14 residues. The V gene end was trimmed by 3 bases and the J gene end by 4 bases; junction bases not matched to a gene: 4. CDR3 sequence: CATSDPGTVYGYTF. The CDR3 region has the DNA TGTGCCACCAGTGATCCCGGGACAGTCTATGGCTACACCTTC.

The CDR3 DNA reads TGTGCCAGCAGTGCTCTCCGGCTAGCGGGGGGGCCCAATGAGCAGTTCTTC. Residues: CASSALRLAGGPNEQFF. The V and J genes are TRBV25-1 and TRBJ2-1, with 12 bases identical to TRBD2. The germline V gene encodes CDR1 MGHDK and CDR2 SYGVNS. The CDR3 sequence is 17 residues long. Trimming at V came to 4 bases and at J to 6 bases, leaving 10 bases not matched to a gene.

This clone came up once. J is TRBJ1-2 and V is TRBV19; tentatively, D is TRBD1 (5 bases). V dropped 5 bases and J dropped 4 bases, with 14 bases sitting between them. This CDR3 spans 14 amino acids. Germline V gives CDR1 LNHDA, CDR2 SQIVND (reference sequence). The CDR3 reads CASSSDGTVYGYTF. CDR3 nucleotide sequence: TGTGCCAGTAGTTCCGACGGGACTGTCTATGGCTACACCTTC.

This chain connects TRBV24-1 to TRBJ1-1; a possible D gene is TRBD1 (6 bases). The CDR3 runs to 14 residues. Germline CDR1 and CDR2: KGHDR and SFDVKD. The germline V and J ends were trimmed by 2 bases and 4 bases, with 10 bases remaining between them. Written as DNA, the CDR3 is TGTGCCACCAGTGATTCAGGGGATTCCACTGAAGCTTTCTTT. Amino acid sequence: CATSDSGDSTEAFF.

The chain employs TRBV7-3 and TRBJ2-6, with D perhaps matching TRBD2 (6 bases). The CDR3 has 17 amino acids. Trimming took off 1 base at V and 0 bases at J, with 10 bases between the two ends. CDR1 and CDR2 from the germline V gene are SGHTA and FQGTGA. The CDR3 here is CASSLMHGSSGANVLTF. The DNA of the CDR3 is TGTGCCAGCAGCTTAATGCACGGGAGCTCTGGGGCCAACGTCCTGACTTTC.